This note documents a single T cell receptor (beta chain) sequence. There is no known antigen for this receptor. Per-nucleotide qualities are absent, and no much larger clonotype sits a single base away. These data are taken from a study of T-cell reconstitution after alpha-beta-depleted transplantation in children (dated by TCRdb to the mid-2010s). The study in broad terms: Using TCR repertoire profiling, the study quantitatively followed how T-cell immune reconstitution unfolded in children after TCRalphabeta/CD19-depleted allogeneic hematopoietic cell transplantation.

Interpreted using the paper, the treatment or condition label stands for: allogeneic hematopoietic cell transplantation with graft depleted of TCRalphabeta T cells and CD19 B cells. TCRalphabeta/CD19-depleted allogeneic hematopoietic cell grafts were given to the transplant recipients, all of whom were children. General study outcomes and caveats: Over the following months the frequencies of hyperexpanded clones went down, and after one year T-cell counts and TCRbeta diversity were mostly credited to newly produced T cells. The apparently early alphabetaT-cell count recovery about two months after transplant was reportedly dependent on only several hundred rapidly expanded clones derived from non-depleted graft cells. The high TCRbeta diversity at day 60 in some patients was ascribed to recipient T cells and intrathymic progenitors that had survived conditioning.

Libraries were constructed by PCR. TCRdb names Illumina HiSeq 2500 as the instrument used. To normalize quantification of the TCRbeta repertoire, the TCR libraries were built with molecular barcoding that relied on unique molecular identifiers. Starting from the raw public reads, TCRdb applied fastp trimming at Q25, assembled clones with MiXCR and retained in-frame beta chains. Entries that share a CDR3 protein sequence are merged under the most common genes and DNA. This sample comprises approximately 210,000 distinct CDR3 sequences, approximately 17% of them detected only once. The top ten constitute just under 45% of the sample. The germline V gene (reference sequence) provides CDR1 MNHEY and CDR2 SMNVEV. The junction carries 11 bases between V and J, which are trimmed by 5 bases and 1 base respectively. The CDR3 holds 14 amino acids from the cysteine to the phenylalanine. Of all the DNA, just the CDR3 is kept, 42 bases in frame from base 1.

The source of this sequence is a male patient aged 2 to 10 who had a stem cell transplant for acute lymphoblastic leukemia, so the T cells may come from the graft donor. The sequence is built from TRBV27 and TRBJ2-5, with TRBD1 as a weak D call on 5 bases. The material sequenced was PBMCs, mostly from graft donor cells, taken 360 days after TCRalphabeta/CD19-depleted stem cell transplant. The DNA sequence reads TGTGCCAGCAGTCCTAGGGGAACCCAAGAGACCCAGTACTTC. Protein translation: CASSPRGTQETQYF.